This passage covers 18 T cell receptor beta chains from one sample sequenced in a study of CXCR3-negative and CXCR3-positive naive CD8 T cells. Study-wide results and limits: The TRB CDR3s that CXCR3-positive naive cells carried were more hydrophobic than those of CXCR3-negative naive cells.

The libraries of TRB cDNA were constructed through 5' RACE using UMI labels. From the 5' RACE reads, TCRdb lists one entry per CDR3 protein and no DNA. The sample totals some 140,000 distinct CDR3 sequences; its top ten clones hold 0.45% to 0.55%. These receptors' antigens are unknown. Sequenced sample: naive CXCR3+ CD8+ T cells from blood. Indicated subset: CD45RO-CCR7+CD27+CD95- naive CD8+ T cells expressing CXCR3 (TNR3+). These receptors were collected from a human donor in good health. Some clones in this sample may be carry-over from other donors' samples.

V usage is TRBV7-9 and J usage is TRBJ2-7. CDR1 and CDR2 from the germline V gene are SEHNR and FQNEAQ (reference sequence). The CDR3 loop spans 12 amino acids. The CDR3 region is CASSLAGLAQYF.

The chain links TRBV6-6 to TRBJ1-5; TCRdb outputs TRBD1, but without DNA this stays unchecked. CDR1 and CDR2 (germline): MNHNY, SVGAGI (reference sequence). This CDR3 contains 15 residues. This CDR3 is CASRGGGRGDQPQHF.

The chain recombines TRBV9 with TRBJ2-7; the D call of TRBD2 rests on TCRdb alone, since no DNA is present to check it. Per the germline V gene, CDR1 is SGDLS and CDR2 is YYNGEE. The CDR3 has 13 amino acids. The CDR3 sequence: CASSARAGSEQYF. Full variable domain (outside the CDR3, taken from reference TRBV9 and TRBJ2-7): DSGVTQTPKHLITATGQRVTLRCSPRSGDLSVYWYQQSLDQGLQFLIQYYNGEERAKGNILERFSAQQFPDLHSELNLSSLELGDSALYFCASSARAGSEQYFGPGTRLTVT.

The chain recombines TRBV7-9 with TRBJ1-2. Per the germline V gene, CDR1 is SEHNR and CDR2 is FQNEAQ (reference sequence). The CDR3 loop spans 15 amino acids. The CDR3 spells CASTQEETAVYGYTF.

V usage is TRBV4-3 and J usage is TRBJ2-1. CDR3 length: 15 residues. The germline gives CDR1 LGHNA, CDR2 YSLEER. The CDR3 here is CASSPDENSYNEQFF.

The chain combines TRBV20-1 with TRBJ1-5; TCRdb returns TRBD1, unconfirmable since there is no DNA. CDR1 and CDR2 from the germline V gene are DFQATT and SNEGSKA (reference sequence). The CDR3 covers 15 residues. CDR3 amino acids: CSAPQQPRSNQPQHF.

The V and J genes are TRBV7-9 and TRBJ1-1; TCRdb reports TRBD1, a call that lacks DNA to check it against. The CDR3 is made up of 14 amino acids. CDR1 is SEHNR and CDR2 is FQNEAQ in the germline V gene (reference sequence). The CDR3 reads CASSGREGGTEAFF.

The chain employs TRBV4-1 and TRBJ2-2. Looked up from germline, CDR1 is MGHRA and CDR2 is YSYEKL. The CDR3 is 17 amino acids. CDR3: CASSLEMGRASTGGLFF.

The CDR3 sequence: CASREDRSYEQYF. The chain couples TRBV5-1 to TRBJ2-7. The CDR3 extends over 13 amino acids. Germline CDR1 SGHRS, CDR2 YFSETQ.

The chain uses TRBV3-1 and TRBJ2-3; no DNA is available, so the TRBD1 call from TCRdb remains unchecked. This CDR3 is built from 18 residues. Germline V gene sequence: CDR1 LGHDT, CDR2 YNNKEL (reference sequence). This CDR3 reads CASSQGPVQVIERDTQYF.

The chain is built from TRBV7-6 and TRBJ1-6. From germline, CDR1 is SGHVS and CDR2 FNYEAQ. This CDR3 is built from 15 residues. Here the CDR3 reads CASSLSQDYNSPLHF.

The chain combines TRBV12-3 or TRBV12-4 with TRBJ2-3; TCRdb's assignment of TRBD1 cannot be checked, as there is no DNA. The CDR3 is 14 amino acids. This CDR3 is CASNRGQGADTQYF.

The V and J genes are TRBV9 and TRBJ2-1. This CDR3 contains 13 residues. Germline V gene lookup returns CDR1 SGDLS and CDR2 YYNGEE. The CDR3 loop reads CASSVVGYNEQFF.

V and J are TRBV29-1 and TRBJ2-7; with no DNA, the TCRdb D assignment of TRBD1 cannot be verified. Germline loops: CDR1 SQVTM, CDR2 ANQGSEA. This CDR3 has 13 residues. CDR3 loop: CSVEWVQGDEQYF.

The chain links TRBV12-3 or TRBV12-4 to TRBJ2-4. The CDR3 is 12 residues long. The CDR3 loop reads CATQAVENTQYF.

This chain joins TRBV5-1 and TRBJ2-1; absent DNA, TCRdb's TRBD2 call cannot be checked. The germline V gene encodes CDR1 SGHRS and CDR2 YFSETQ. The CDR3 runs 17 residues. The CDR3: CASSLGRSGNTLGEQFF.

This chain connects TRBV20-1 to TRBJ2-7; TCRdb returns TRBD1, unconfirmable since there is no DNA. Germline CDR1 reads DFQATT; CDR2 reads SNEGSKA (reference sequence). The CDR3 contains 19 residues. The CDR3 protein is CSARASDRDRVPALYEQYF.

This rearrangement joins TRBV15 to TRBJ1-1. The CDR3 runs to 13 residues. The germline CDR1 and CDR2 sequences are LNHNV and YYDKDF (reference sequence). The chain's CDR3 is CATSMAGITEAFF.